This T cell receptor (beta chain) was observed in a study of cytomegalovirus exposure and HLA in healthy donors. The wider study: Tens of millions of unique TCRs, all from HLA-typed donors, were included in an early release of the data.

PCR was performed using 60 Vbeta and 13 Jbeta primers. The repertoire was sequenced with immunoSEQ multiplex PCR; TCRdb's copy has only in-frame clones and lacks some. This sample contains fewer than 130,000 clones. The sequence was obtained from a man between 45 and 60 years old in good health and CMV-seronegative. The sample comprised PBMCs.

In DNA, the CDR3 is TGTGCCAGCAGTTTTCCCCTGGGTAGCGGTAGTGAGCAGTTCTTC. Translated: CASSFPLGSGSEQFF. The gene calls are TRBV13 and TRBJ2-1; tentatively, D is TRBD2 (6 bases). V shed 6 bases and J shed 9 bases, with 21 bases lying between them. The CDR3 contains 15 residues. Looked up from germline, CDR1 is PRHDT and CDR2 is FYEKMQ (reference sequence).